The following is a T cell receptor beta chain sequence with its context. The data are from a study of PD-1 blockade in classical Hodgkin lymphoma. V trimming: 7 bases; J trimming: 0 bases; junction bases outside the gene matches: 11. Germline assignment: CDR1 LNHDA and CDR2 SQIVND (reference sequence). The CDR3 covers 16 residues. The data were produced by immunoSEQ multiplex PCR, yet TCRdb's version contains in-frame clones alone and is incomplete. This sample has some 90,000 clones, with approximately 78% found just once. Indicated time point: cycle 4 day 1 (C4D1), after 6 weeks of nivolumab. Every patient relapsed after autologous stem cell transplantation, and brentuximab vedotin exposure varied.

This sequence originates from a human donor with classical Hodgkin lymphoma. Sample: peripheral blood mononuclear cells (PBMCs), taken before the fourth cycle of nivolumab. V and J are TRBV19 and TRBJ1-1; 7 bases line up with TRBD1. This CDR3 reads CASTHHTDRLNTEAFF. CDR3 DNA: TGTGCCAGTACTCACCACACGGACAGGCTGAACACTGAAGCTTTCTTT.